These 32 T cell receptor beta chains share one sample of origin, sequenced in a study of a mutant IDH1 vaccine in newly diagnosed glioma. Repertoires were generated with immunoSEQ multiplex PCR, while TCRdb's copy carries only in-frame clones and drops some. The sample has about 58,000 clones, about 86% seen once. Their recognized antigens are unknown. The time point is: week 5, during vaccination. Every vaccine dose comprised 300 ug of mutant IDH1 20-mer peptide plus topical imiquimod. Sequenced material: PBMCs, taken from a glioma patient whose treatment included an IDH1 peptide vaccine. The source is a woman aged 45-65 years with glioma.

The J gene is TRBJ1-2, the V gene TRBV19; 8 bases are a match to TRBD1. CDR3 length equals 14 residues. The germline V gene encodes CDR1 LNHDA and CDR2 SQIVND (reference sequence). V dropped 5 bases and J dropped 7; count of bases not matched to a gene: 9. CDR3 sequence reads: CASSASDRAGGYTF. Here the CDR3 DNA reads TGTGCCAGTAGTGCGTCGGACAGGGCGGGTGGCTACACCTTC.

The chain joins TRBV4-3 to TRBJ1-4; unclear D gene. The CDR3 extends over 15 amino acids. Trimming left V 0 bases short and J 4 bases short, with 9 bases between. Germline V gives CDR1 LGHNA, CDR2 YSLEER. CDR3 region: CASSQDETGNEKLFF. DNA for the CDR3: TGCGCCAGCAGCCAAGATGAGACCGGTAATGAAAAACTGTTTTTT.

The CDR3 coding sequence is TGTGCCAGCAGCTTAGAGTCCCGGAAAGCTTTCTTT. Amino acid sequence: CASSLESRKAFF. V usage is TRBV28 and J usage is TRBJ1-1; D gene unclear. This CDR3 spans 12 amino acids. CDR1 and CDR2 from the germline V gene are MDHEN and SYDVKM. V lost 6 bases and J 9 bases, leaving 14 bases between the germline ends.

In its sample, this clone was seen once. This chain links TRBV29-1 with TRBJ2-4; either TRBD1 or TRBD2 may supply D (6 bases each). The CDR3 is 13 residues long. CDR1 and CDR2 (germline): SQVTM, ANQGSEA. Trimming left V 3 bases short and J 7 bases short, with 13 bases between. CDR3: CSVDPGGSNIQYF. The CDR3 nucleotides read TGCAGCGTTGACCCCGGGGGCTCGAACATTCAGTACTTC.

In this sample, this clone turned up once. The CDR3: CASSQDEAGGEYYGYTF. CDR3 bases: TGTGCCAGCAGCCAAGATGAGGCAGGGGGCGAGTACTATGGCTACACCTTC. The chain couples TRBV4-2 to TRBJ1-2; 8 bases fit TRBD1. The CDR3 contains 17 residues. Losses at the gene ends were 0 bases for V and 3 bases for J; bases not matched to a gene: 9. Germline loops: CDR1 LGHNA, CDR2 YNFKEQ.

This rearrangement joins TRBV19 to TRBJ1-6; D not resolved. The germline V gene has CDR1 LNHDA and CDR2 SQIVND (reference sequence). Trimming shortened V by 0 bases and J by 7 bases, and 10 bases separated the two germline ends. CDR3 size: 15 residues. The CDR3 DNA follows: TGTGCCAGTAGTATAGACGGCAGGTTCAATTCACCCCTCCACTTT. Amino acid sequence: CASSIDGRFNSPLHF.

This clone has only one observation. The V gene is TRBV7-2, the J gene TRBJ1-5, with 7 bases that match TRBD1. V shed 4 bases, J shed 7 bases, and the junction held 10 bases outside the gene matches. The germline CDR1 and CDR2 sequences are SGHTA and FQGNSA. The CDR3 extends over 15 amino acids. The CDR3 region is CASSSTRGGSQPQHF. CDR3 coding DNA: TGTGCCAGCAGCTCCACCAGGGGGGGGAGCCAGCCCCAGCATTTT.

This sequence joins TRBV5-1 and TRBJ1-4, with D possibly TRBD1 on 5 matching bases. The CDR3 length is 14 residues. V was pared by 7 bases and J by 0 bases, with 10 bases between. Per germline, CDR1 SGHRS and CDR2 YFSETQ. The CDR3 here is CASATGSTNEKLFF. The CDR3 coding sequence is TGCGCCAGCGCCACAGGATCAACTAATGAAAAACTGTTTTTT.

The rearrangement uses TRBV9 and TRBJ1-2; D is possibly TRBD1 (5 bases). Trimming left V 5 bases short and J 0 bases short, with 20 bases between. The CDR3 sequence is 17 residues long. Germline assignment: CDR1 SGDLS and CDR2 YYNGEE. CDR3 sequence reads: CASSGEDRFQANYGYTF. Written as DNA, the CDR3 is TGTGCCAGCAGTGGCGAAGACAGATTTCAAGCTAACTATGGCTACACCTTC. The variable domain in full, with the rest retrieved from reference TRBV9 and TRBJ1-2, is DSGVTQTPKHLITATGQRVTLRCSPRSGDLSVYWYQQSLDQGLQFLIQYYNGEERAKGNILERFSAQQFPDLHSELNLSSLELGDSALYFCASSGEDRFQANYGYTFGSGTRLTVV.

The genes are TRBV13 and TRBJ1-1, with TRBD1 matching 11 bases. J was trimmed by 3 bases and V by 5 bases; bases with no gene match: 5. From germline, CDR1 is PRHDT and CDR2 FYEKMQ (reference sequence). The CDR3 covers 15 residues. CDR3 loop: CASSPTGQGDTEAFF. CDR3 nucleotide sequence: TGTGCCAGCAGCCCTACGGGACAGGGGGACACTGAAGCTTTCTTT.

The chain uses TRBV5-1 and TRBJ1-5; no firm D call. Germline V gene sequence: CDR1 SGHRS, CDR2 YFSETQ. Between the trimmed V and J ends, which lost 0 bases and 6 bases, there was a span of 7 bases. This CDR3 spans 13 amino acids. The CDR3 here is CASSLDSGQPQHF. The DNA for the CDR3 is TGCGCCAGCAGCTTGGACAGCGGTCAGCCCCAGCATTTT. Complete variable domain (other parts from reference TRBV5-1 and TRBJ1-5): KAGVTQTPRYLIKTRGQQVTLSCSPISGHRSVSWYQQTPGQGLQFLFEYFSETQRNKGNFPGRFSGRQFSNSRSEMNVSTLELGDSALYLCASSLDSGQPQHFGDGTRLSIL.

The chain joins TRBV5-1 to TRBJ2-7; D perhaps matches TRBD1 (5 bases). The CDR3 contains 14 residues. Germline V gives CDR1 SGHRS, CDR2 YFSETQ. V was clipped by 4 bases and J by 0 bases, with 11 bases between them. CDR3 sequence (DNA): TGCGCCAGCAGCCCCAGGGTGAGCTCCTACGAGCAGTACTTC. Amino acid sequence: CASSPRVSSYEQYF.

The chain has TRBV9 and TRBJ2-3; perhaps TRBD2 as D (8 bases). This CDR3 spans 18 amino acids. Germline loops: CDR1 SGDLS, CDR2 YYNGEE. Trimming took 4 bases from V and 0 from J, leaving 21 bases between them. The CDR3 nucleotides read TGTGCCAGCAGCCCCCGGGGGGGGCAGGGGGTTAGCACAGATACGCAGTATTTT. As protein: CASSPRGGQGVSTDTQYF.

V is TRBV19 and J is TRBJ1-4; D is uncertain. The CDR3 runs 16 residues. Trimming left V 3 bases short and J 5 bases short, with 16 bases between. Germline-derived CDR1 and CDR2 are LNHDA and SQIVND (reference sequence). CDR3 sequence reads: CASSMAGTVRNEKLFF. Written as DNA, the CDR3 is TGTGCCAGTAGTATGGCGGGTACGGTTCGGAATGAAAAACTGTTTTTT.

The chain couples TRBV29-1 to TRBJ1-4, with 9 bases matching TRBD1. Trimming at V came to 7 bases and at J to 5 bases, leaving 8 bases not matched to a gene. Per germline, CDR1 SQVTM and CDR2 ANQGSEA. The CDR3 covers 14 residues. The CDR3 bases are TGCAGCGCTCAAACAGGACAGGGGAATGAAAAACTGTTTTTT. It specifies CSAQTGQGNEKLFF. The full variable domain, rest sourced from reference TRBV29-1 and TRBJ1-4, is SAVISQKPSRDICQRGTSLTIQCQVDSQVTMMFWYRQQPGQSLTLIATANQGSEATYESGFVIDKFPISRPNLTFSTLTVSNMSPEDSSIYLCSAQTGQGNEKLFFGSGTQLSVL.

The J gene is TRBJ2-2, the V gene TRBV7-6; D is perhaps TRBD1 (6 bases). Trimming took off 8 bases at V and 6 bases at J, with 22 bases between the two ends. Germline CDR1 reads SGHVS; CDR2 reads FNYEAQ. The CDR3 spans 16 residues. The CDR3 here is CASSPGQSTIAGELFF. For the CDR3, the DNA is TGTGCCAGCTCTCCTGGACAGTCTACTATAGCCGGGGAGCTGTTTTTT.

This clone was counted once. Other DNA variants within this sample encode the same CDR3. V usage is TRBV7-9 and J usage is TRBJ1-4, with TRBD1 matching 7 bases. Germline assignment: CDR1 SEHNR and CDR2 FQNEAQ (reference sequence). The J segment lost 8 bases and the V segment lost 5 bases, leaving 8 bases of the junction unmatched. This CDR3 comprises 14 residues. CDR3 protein: CASSLRQGGEKLFF. As DNA, the CDR3 is TGTGCCAGCAGCCTTCGACAGGGCGGGGAAAAACTGTTTTTT.

This chain uses TRBV7-8 with TRBJ2-1; 8 nucleotides align to TRBD2. Germline CDR1 reads SGHVS; CDR2 reads FQNEAQ. This CDR3 is 16 amino acids long. V was pared by 5 bases and J by 9 bases, with 15 bases of the junction left unmatched. The CDR3: CASSPRGSGGGGEQFF. DNA for the CDR3: TGTGCCAGCAGCCCCAGGGGAAGCGGGGGTGGTGGTGAGCAGTTCTTC.

The rearrangement links TRBV2 to TRBJ2-2, with TRBD1 identical over 7 bases. The V gene end was trimmed by 7 bases and the J gene end by 5 bases; junction bases not matched to a gene: 10. This CDR3 spans 15 amino acids. In germline, CDR1 is SNHLY, CDR2 FYNNEI. The CDR3 sequence: CASNLGTDLTGELFF. In DNA, the CDR3 is TGTGCCAGCAACCTTGGGACAGACCTAACCGGGGAGCTGTTTTTT.

The chain has TRBV7-3 and TRBJ1-2, with D possibly TRBD1 on 6 matching bases. The CDR3 loop spans 14 amino acids. The V end was cut by 2 bases, the J end by 2 bases, with 9 bases between. CDR1 is SGHTA, CDR2 FQGTGA, per germline. CDR3 bases: TGTGCCAGCAGCTTAGTGGGGGGCAACTATGGCTACACCTTC. This gives the protein CASSLVGGNYGYTF. The variable domain in full, with the rest retrieved from reference TRBV7-3 and TRBJ1-2, is GAGVSQTPSNKVTEKGKYVELRCDPISGHTALYWYRQSLGQGPEFLIYFQGTGAADDSGLPNDRFFAVRPEGSVSTLKIQRTERGDSAVYLCASSLVGGNYGYTFGSGTRLTVV.

The V call is TRBV6-1, the J call TRBJ2-5; D not resolved. The germline V and J ends were trimmed by 7 bases and 4 bases, with 10 bases remaining between them. The germline CDR1 and CDR2 sequences are MNHNS and SASEGT. The CDR3 consists of 12 residues. This CDR3 reads CASTPVTETQYF. The CDR3 DNA is TGTGCCAGCACCCCAGTGACAGAGACCCAGTACTTC.

This chain joins TRBV5-1 and TRBJ2-3; a possible D gene is TRBD2 (6 bases). Per the germline V gene, CDR1 is SGHRS and CDR2 is YFSETQ. This CDR3 spans 14 amino acids. The V end lost 0 bases, the J end lost 2 bases, and 7 bases lay between the germline ends. CDR3 bases: TGCGCCAGCAGCTTGGGGGACTTCACAGATACGCAGTATTTT. This translates into CASSLGDFTDTQYF.

The rearrangement uses TRBV15 and TRBJ2-7; D is unresolved. The CDR3 is 14 amino acids. Germline loops: CDR1 LNHNV, CDR2 YYDKDF (reference sequence). Deletions cut 5 bases from V and 5 bases from J, with 16 bases between. This CDR3 reads CATSSRALGHEQYF. CDR3 in DNA: TGTGCCACCAGCTCCCGGGCCCTAGGCCACGAGCAGTACTTC. Full variable domain (remainder filled in from reference TRBV15 and TRBJ2-7): DAMVIQNPRYQVTQFGKPVTLSCSQTLNHNVMYWYQQKSSQAPKLLFHYYDKDFNNEADTPDNFQSRRPNTSFCFLDIRSPGLGDTAMYLCATSSRALGHEQYFGPGTRLTVT.

The chain carries TRBV28 and TRBJ2-7; maybe TRBD1 (6 bases). Trimming left V 7 bases short and J 0 bases short, with 16 bases between. The germline V gene encodes CDR1 MDHEN and CDR2 SYDVKM. The CDR3 has 15 residues. CDR3: CASTLRDMSSYEQYF. DNA for the CDR3: TGTGCCAGCACTCTGAGGGACATGAGCTCCTACGAGCAGTACTTC.

This clone has more than one count but fewer than ten. In nucleotides, the CDR3 is TGTGCCTGGAGTGTGAACTTCCGGAACACCATATATTTT. It specifies CAWSVNFRNTIYF. The chain combines TRBV30 with TRBJ1-3; D gene ambiguous. The CDR3 has 13 residues. Trimming took 0 bases from V and 7 from J, leaving 10 bases between them. Germline values: CDR1 GTSNPN, CDR2 SVGIG (reference sequence).

The J gene is TRBJ1-2, the V gene TRBV4-1; 9 bases line up with TRBD1. V lost 2 bases, J lost 8 bases, and 15 bases stayed unmatched. CDR1 and CDR2 (germline): MGHRA, YSYEKL. CDR3 length: 17 amino acids. CDR3: CASSQRPPGQGKGGYTF. Here the CDR3 DNA reads TGCGCCAGCAGCCAACGACCCCCGGGACAGGGTAAAGGAGGCTACACCTTC.

The gene calls are TRBV7-2 and TRBJ2-7, with D tentatively TRBD1 or TRBD2 (5 bases each). The CDR3 has 14 amino acids. CDR1 and CDR2 (germline): SGHTA, FQGNSA. V dropped 5 bases and J dropped 2 bases, with 13 bases sitting between them. CDR3: CASSDGTRPYEQYF. CDR3 in DNA: TGTGCCAGCAGCGATGGGACGAGACCCTACGAGCAGTACTTC.

This chain joins TRBV4-1 and TRBJ2-3; D is unresolved. CDR3 size: 16 residues. CDR1 is MGHRA, CDR2 YSYEKL, per germline. The V end was cut by 2 bases, the J end by 2 bases, with 14 bases between. For the CDR3, the DNA is TGCGCCAGCAGCCAATCCCGCGAGGACCTCACAGATACGCAGTATTTT. The encoded protein is CASSQSREDLTDTQYF.

This chain joins TRBV6-6 and TRBJ2-1; D is tentatively TRBD1 or TRBD2 (6 bases each). Trimming left V 4 bases short and J 3 bases short, with 13 bases between. The germline V gene has CDR1 MNHNY and CDR2 SVGAGI (reference sequence). The CDR3 totals 15 residues. As DNA, the CDR3 is TGTGCCAGCAGTTTCGGGGGCGCCGGCTACAATGAGCAGTTCTTC. It encodes CASSFGGAGYNEQFF.

CDR3 DNA: TGTGCCAGCAGCCAGACAGGACACCGGACTAATTCACCCCTCCACTTT. Translation gives CASSQTGHRTNSPLHF. V gene TRBV28 combines with J gene TRBJ1-6; weak D call: TRBD1 (6 bases). Germline V gives CDR1 MDHEN, CDR2 SYDVKM. Trimming pared 6 bases from V and 6 bases from J, leaving 18 bases between. CDR3 size: 16 residues.

The chain carries TRBV6-5 and TRBJ2-1, with a possible D match to TRBD1 (5 bases). V dropped 5 bases and J dropped 4 bases, with 12 bases sitting between them. Germline V lookup: CDR1 MNHEY, CDR2 SVGAGI. This CDR3 has 14 amino acids. This CDR3 reads CASSTSRQYNEQFF. In DNA form, the CDR3 reads TGTGCCAGCAGTACATCACGACAGTACAATGAGCAGTTCTTC.

J is TRBJ2-6 and V is TRBV5-4; no clear D. The germline CDR1 and CDR2 sequences are SGHNT and YYREEE (reference sequence). Trimming removed 3 bases at V and 3 bases at J, with 16 bases between. CDR3 size: 17 residues. CDR3 protein: CASSSEPGASGANVLTF. The DNA for the CDR3 is TGTGCCAGCAGCTCCGAACCTGGAGCTAGTGGGGCCAACGTCCTGACTTTC.